This is a list of T cell receptor beta chains from one sample in a study of long-term antiretroviral therapy in people with HIV. Clones were sequenced by immunoSEQ multiplex PCR, and TCRdb holds only the in-frame ones, with some missing. Among about 34,000 clones listed, nearly 90% were seen once. Source: unsorted PBMCs, taken 1.1 years after starting antiretroviral therapy. The receptor source for this set is a man younger than 30 with HIV. The conserved cysteine and the conserved F or W are not part of the CDR3 here.

TRBV7-9	TRBJ2-5	ASRNIQGKETQY
TRBV5-5	TRBJ2-5	ASSPFSSGGQTQY
TRBV10-3	TRBJ1-2	AISELTGTWGYT
TRBV4-2	TRBJ1-2	ASSQDYEGGGYGYT
TRBV11-2	TRBJ2-1	ASSFPGTGLYNEQF
TRBV7-9	TRBJ1-2	ASSQGQGAGGYT
TRBV7-6	TRBJ2-2	ASSLVAEENTGELF
TRBV28	TRBJ1-5	ASRLVGAGQPQH
TRBV5-8	TRBJ2-7	ASSRSWGDRAEN
TRBV18	TRBJ1-3	ASSPSQAQGNTIY
TRBV10-3	TRBJ2-1	ATHALGKNNEQF
TRBV2	TRBJ2-7	ASSTDSYEQY
TRBV6-5	TRBJ2-1	ASSYGTNNEQF
TRBV7-3	TRBJ2-3	ASSLSLAGGTDTQY
TRBV11-2	TRBJ2-7	ASSLVVAGELYEQY
TRBV11-2	TRBJ2-7	ASSLDRLAAQY
TRBV27	TRBJ2-3	ASSFQGGTDTQY
TRBV9	TRBJ2-7	ASSVAQGLAGDHEQY
TRBV19	TRBJ2-7	ASSIGGSSYEQY
TRBV6-1	TRBJ1-1	ASSEGAGGEYWTEAF
TRBV25-1	TRBJ1-6	ASSEMSGRVNSPLH
TRBV19	TRBJ1-2	ASSIERGIVYGYT
TRBV5-4	TRBJ1-2	ASSRGLDYGYT
TRBV19	TRBJ2-1	ASGTSEYNEQF
TRBV30	TRBJ2-2	AWSVWNTGELF
TRBV28	TRBJ2-7	ASSFLLDRGSYEQY
TRBV15	TRBJ2-1	ATSSVESSYNEQF
TRBV28	TRBJ2-7	ASSLMGSYEQY
TRBV6-1	TRBJ1-6	ASTGRGQWGSPLH
TRBV7-9	TRBJ2-5	ASSLGGAGKMLQETQY
TRBV23-1	TRBJ1-5	ASSPGMMSNQPQH